This TCR beta chain was sequenced in a study of T cell repertoires in cytomegalovirus infection. Study context: Indications of both CMV infection and matching HLA type were provided by public TCR beta signatures.

TCRdb itself ran the reads through MiXCR, one entry per CDR3 protein. In the table there are roughly 640,000 distinct CDR3 sequences, 20% to 25% of which are singletons. The CDR3 consists of 14 residues. After removal of 4 bases from V and 8 bases from J, the junction contained 7 bases not matched to a gene. Germline V gives CDR1 SGHTA, CDR2 FQGNSA. Study observations and caveats: Dominating the ex vivo response were HLA-C-restricted CMV-specific TCR beta clonotypes. People with CMV and the relevant HLA were identified by cumulative public TCR beta family frequency.

This clonotype was counted at least ten times. Its antigen is still unknown. This TCR was sampled from a human donor in good health (CMV status not recorded). Some clones in this sample may be carry-over from other donors' samples. Sequencing was done on a sample of CD8+ T cells from PBMCs. The V call is TRBV7-2, the J call TRBJ2-3; TRBD1 agrees at 9 bases. The CDR3 coding sequence is TGTGCCAGCAGCTCCGGGACAGGGCGCCCTACGCAGTATTTT. It yields the protein CASSSGTGRPTQYF.